This TCR beta chain stems from a study of OX40 agonist ivuxolimab in advanced cancers. At the level of the study: Having had anti-PD-1, anti-PD-L1 or anti-CTLA-4 therapy before was allowed, and over 35% had some.

This clone was counted a single time. Its antigen is unknown. Sequenced by immunoSEQ multiplex PCR; TCRdb stores in-frame clones only, minus some. The repertoire includes over 95,000 clones, 75% to 95% of them detected once, and 0.25% to 0.35% sits in the top ten. Study findings and constraints: In general, CD8+ T cells held more expanded clones than CD4+ did, on average.

The ends were cut back, 5 bases at V and 0 bases at J, with 10 bases in the middle. The germline gives CDR1 MNHEY, CDR2 SVGAGI. The CDR3 is made up of 14 amino acids. This TCR came from an adult with an advanced solid tumor such as melanoma, head and neck, liver or kidney cancer. This sample comprised CD4+ or CD8+ T cells sorted from blood, obtained in a trial of the OX40 agonist ivuxolimab. The chain joins TRBV6-5 to TRBJ1-1; the D is unclear. CDR3 in DNA: TGTGCCAGCAGTACCCTCGTCATGAACACTGAAGCTTTCTTT. This encodes CASSTLVMNTEAFF.